A selection of T cell receptor beta chains follows, all from one sample in a study of cytomegalovirus exposure and HLA in healthy donors. Repertoires were generated with immunoSEQ multiplex PCR, while TCRdb's copy carries only in-frame clones and drops some. The sample carries 85,000 to 130,000 clones, around 71% recorded once. The source material was PBMCs. The receptor set was obtained from a boy younger than 18 in good health and CMV-seronegative. Both conserved end residues are trimmed from each CDR3.

V gene	J gene	CDR3 protein
TRBV6-5	TRBJ2-7	ASSIYRDSYEQY
TRBV27	TRBJ1-3	ASSRLGGNTIY
TRBV30	TRBJ2-1	AWSRRTGGHNEQF
TRBV5-4	TRBJ2-1	ASSLGLAGGHNEQF
TRBV28	TRBJ1-6	ASSLTTGSYNSPLH
TRBV11-3	TRBJ1-1	ASSPSPGPMNTEAF
TRBV27	TRBJ1-2	ASTTAPGKGYT
TRBV4-1	TRBJ2-1	ASSSWPPYNEQF
TRBV6-1	TRBJ2-2	ASSDPPLTGAGELF
TRBV7-2	TRBJ1-5	ASSLTGGNQPQH
TRBV21-1	TRBJ1-2	ASRSVPGQGILDYGYT
TRBV4-1	TRBJ1-2	ASSGGGNYGYT
TRBV28	TRBJ1-5	ASKGQGLNQPQH
TRBV4-1	TRBJ1-1	ASSQEETGRTEAF
TRBV27	TRBJ2-2	ASSLSMQGDTGELF
TRBV10-3	TRBJ1-1	AISESFGDMNTEAF
TRBV7-2	TRBJ2-7	ASSQGAVWAEQY
TRBV30	TRBJ1-5	AWSVLRGEGGNQPQH
TRBV5-1	TRBJ2-3	ASSLGLAGFTDTQY
TRBV5-6	TRBJ2-4	ASSLARGNIQY
TRBV11-2	TRBJ1-1	ASSLEVFGRRTEAF
TRBV30	TRBJ1-1	AWSPRQSTEAF
TRBV4-1	TRBJ2-7	ASSQGVADSYEQY
TRBV5-4	TRBJ2-7	ASSSSGGVVEQY
TRBV7-2	TRBJ2-1	ASSLTGTSGSEQF
TRBV25-1	TRBJ2-7	ASSVLSTGDYEQY
TRBV6-1	TRBJ2-1	ASSALAEAYNEQF
TRBV5-1	TRBJ2-3	ASSPRQGNTDTQY
TRBV30	TRBJ2-3	AWSGRRVNTDTQY
TRBV28	TRBJ1-2	AITDSYGFGYT
TRBV7-9	TRBJ2-7	ASSLNSISYEQY
TRBV4-2	TRBJ1-5	ASSQGTDSNQPQH
TRBV7-9	TRBJ2-2	ASSSNRGRTGELF
TRBV5-6	TRBJ2-3	ASSRLAGGATDTQY
TRBV19	TRBJ1-5	ASSMPGHSRRGSNQPQH
TRBV5-1	TRBJ1-4	ASSLSGSREKLF
TRBV11-2	TRBJ2-7	ASSPGAGTGISEQY
TRBV5-6	TRBJ2-7	ASSPALPRGSYEQY
TRBV30	TRBJ1-4	AWRQSHEKLF
TRBV2	TRBJ1-6	ASSLQGDGSPLH
TRBV7-3	TRBJ2-7	ASSLLGGSAYEQY
TRBV28	TRBJ2-5	ASSPQREWETQY
TRBV11-3	TRBJ2-7	ASSLVTSGYEQY
TRBV10-3	TRBJ2-1	AISGAGGPNEQF
TRBV7-9	TRBJ2-2	ASRQGSNTGELF
TRBV7-8	TRBJ2-5	ASSTLNKYQETQY
TRBV27	TRBJ1-6	ASSLSRGYNSPLH
TRBV5-6	TRBJ2-7	ASEVSWSYEQY
TRBV4-1	TRBJ1-5	ASSPGQATSSNQPQH